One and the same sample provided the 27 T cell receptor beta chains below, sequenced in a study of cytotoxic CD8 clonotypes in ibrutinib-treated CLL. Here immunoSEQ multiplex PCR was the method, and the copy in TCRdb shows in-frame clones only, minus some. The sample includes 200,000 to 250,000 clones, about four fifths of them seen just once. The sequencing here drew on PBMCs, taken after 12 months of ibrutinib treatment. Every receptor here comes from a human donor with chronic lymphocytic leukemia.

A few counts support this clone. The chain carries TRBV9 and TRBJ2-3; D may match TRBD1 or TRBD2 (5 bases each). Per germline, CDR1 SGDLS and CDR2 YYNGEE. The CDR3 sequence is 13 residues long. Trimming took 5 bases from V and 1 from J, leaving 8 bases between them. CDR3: CASRGTRTDTQYF. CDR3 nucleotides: TGTGCCAGCAGGGGGACCCGCACAGATACGCAGTATTTT. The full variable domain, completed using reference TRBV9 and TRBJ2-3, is DSGVTQTPKHLITATGQRVTLRCSPRSGDLSVYWYQQSLDQGLQFLIQYYNGEERAKGNILERFSAQQFPDLHSELNLSSLELGDSALYFCASRGTRTDTQYFGPGTRLTVL.

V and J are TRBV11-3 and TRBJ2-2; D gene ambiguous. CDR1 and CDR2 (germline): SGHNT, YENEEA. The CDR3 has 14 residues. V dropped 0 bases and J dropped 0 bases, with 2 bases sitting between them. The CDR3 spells CASSLEANTGELFF. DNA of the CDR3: TGTGCCAGCAGCTTAGAGGCGAACACCGGGGAGCTGTTTTTT.

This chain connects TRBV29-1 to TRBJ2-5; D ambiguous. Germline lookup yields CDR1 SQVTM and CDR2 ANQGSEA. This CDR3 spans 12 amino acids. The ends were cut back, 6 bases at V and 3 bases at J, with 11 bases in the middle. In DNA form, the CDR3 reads TGCAGCGTCGGAGACAAAAAAGAGACCCAGTACTTC. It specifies CSVGDKKETQYF.

CDR3 nucleotides: TGTGCCAGCAGTGGGGACGGCCCTGGAAACACCATATATTTT. As protein: CASSGDGPGNTIYF. This chain links TRBV6-5 with TRBJ1-3, with a possible D match to TRBD1 (5 bases). Germline CDR1 is MNHEY and CDR2 is SVGAGI. V was clipped by 5 bases and J by 2 bases, with 10 bases between them. The CDR3 is 14 residues long.

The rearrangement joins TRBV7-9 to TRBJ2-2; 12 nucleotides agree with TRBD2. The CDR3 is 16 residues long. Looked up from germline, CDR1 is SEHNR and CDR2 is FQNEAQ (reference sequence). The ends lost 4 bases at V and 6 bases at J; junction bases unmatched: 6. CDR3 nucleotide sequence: TGTGCCAGCAGCTCCCTAGCGGGAGGGCCCCCCGGGGAGCTGTTTTTT. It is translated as CASSSLAGGPPGELFF.

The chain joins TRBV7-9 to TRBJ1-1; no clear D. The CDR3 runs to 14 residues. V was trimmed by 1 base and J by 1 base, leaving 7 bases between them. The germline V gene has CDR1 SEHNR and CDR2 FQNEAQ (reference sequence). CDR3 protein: CASSLGVGNTEAFF. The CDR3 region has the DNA TGTGCCAGCAGCTTAGGTGTCGGGAACACTGAAGCTTTCTTT.

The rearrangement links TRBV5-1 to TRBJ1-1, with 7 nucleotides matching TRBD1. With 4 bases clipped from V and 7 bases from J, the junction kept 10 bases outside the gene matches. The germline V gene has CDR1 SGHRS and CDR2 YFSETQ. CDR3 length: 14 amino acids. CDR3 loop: CASSAGLGQNEAFF. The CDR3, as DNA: TGCGCCAGCAGCGCCGGCCTGGGACAGAATGAAGCTTTCTTT.

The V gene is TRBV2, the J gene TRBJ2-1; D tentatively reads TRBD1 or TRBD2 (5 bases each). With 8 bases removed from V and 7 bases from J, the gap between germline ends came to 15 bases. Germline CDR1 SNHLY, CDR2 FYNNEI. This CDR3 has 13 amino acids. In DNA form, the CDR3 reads TGTGCCAGCGGAGGAAGGGGTGGAAATGAGCAGTTCTTC. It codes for CASGGRGGNEQFF.

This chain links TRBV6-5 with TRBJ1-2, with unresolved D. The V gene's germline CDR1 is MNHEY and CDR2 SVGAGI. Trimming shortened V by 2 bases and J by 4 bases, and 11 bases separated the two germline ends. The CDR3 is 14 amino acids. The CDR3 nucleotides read TGTGCCAGCAGTTACGACGCGGATCTCTATGGCTACACCTTC. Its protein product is CASSYDADLYGYTF.

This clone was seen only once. This chain's CDR3 is CASSSAGGNTEAFF. For the CDR3, the DNA is TGTGCCAGCAGCTCCGCTGGGGGGAACACTGAAGCTTTCTTT. This rearrangement joins TRBV7-3 to TRBJ1-1; possible D gene TRBD1, 5 bases. V lost 4 bases, J lost 1 base, and 10 bases lay in between. The CDR3 has 14 residues. The germline CDR1 and CDR2 sequences are SGHTA and FQGTGA.

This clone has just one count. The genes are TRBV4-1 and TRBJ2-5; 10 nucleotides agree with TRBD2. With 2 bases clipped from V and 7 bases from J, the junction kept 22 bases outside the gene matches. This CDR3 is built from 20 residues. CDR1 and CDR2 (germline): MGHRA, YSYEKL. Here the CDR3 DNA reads TGCGCCAGCAGCCAATGGGTCCAGCGGGAGGGCCCATCGCCTTTAGGGACCCAGTACTTC. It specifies CASSQWVQREGPSPLGTQYF.

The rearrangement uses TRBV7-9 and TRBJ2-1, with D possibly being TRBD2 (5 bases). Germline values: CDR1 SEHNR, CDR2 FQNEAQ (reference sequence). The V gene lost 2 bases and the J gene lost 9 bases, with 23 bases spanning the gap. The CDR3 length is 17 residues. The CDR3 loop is CASSLRSGLDPYREQFF. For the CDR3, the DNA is TGTGCCAGCAGCTTAAGGTCCGGACTCGACCCCTACCGTGAGCAGTTCTTC.

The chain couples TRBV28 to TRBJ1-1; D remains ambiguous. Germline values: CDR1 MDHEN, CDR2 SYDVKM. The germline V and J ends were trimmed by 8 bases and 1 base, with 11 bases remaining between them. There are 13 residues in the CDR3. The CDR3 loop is CASGGRRNTEAFF. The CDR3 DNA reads TGTGCCAGCGGAGGGCGGAGGAACACTGAAGCTTTCTTT. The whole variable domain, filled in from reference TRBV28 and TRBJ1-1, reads DVKVTQSSRYLVKRTGEKVFLECVQDMDHENMFWYRQDPGLGLRLIYFSYDVKMKEKGDIPEGYSVSREKKERFSLILESASTNQTSMYLCASGGRRNTEAFFGQGTRLTVV.

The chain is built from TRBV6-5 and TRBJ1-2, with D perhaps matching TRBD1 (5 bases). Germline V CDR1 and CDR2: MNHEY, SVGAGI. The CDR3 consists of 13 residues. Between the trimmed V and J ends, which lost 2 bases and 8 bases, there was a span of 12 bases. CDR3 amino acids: CASSYNSEGGYTF. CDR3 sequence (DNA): TGTGCCAGCAGTTACAATTCTGAGGGGGGCTACACCTTC.

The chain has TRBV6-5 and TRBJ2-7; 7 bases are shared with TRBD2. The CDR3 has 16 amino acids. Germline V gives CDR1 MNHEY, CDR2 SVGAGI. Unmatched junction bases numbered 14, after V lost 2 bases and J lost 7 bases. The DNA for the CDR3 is TGTGCCAGCAGTTACAATCGAGGGGCGGGAGTTTGGGAGCAGTACTTC. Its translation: CASSYNRGAGVWEQYF.

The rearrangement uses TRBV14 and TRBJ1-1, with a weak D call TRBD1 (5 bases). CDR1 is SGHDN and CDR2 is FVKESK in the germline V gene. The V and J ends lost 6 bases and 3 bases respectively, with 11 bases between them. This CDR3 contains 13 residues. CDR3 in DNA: TGTGCCAGCAGGCACGGGACCGACACTGAAGCTTTCTTT. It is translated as CASRHGTDTEAFF.

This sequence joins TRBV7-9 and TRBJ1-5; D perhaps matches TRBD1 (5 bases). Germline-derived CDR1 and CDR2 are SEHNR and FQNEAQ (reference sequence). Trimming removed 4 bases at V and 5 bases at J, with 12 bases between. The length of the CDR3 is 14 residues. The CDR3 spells CASSSGSGDQPQHF. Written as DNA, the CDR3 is TGTGCCAGCAGCTCCGGGTCGGGGGATCAGCCCCAGCATTTT.

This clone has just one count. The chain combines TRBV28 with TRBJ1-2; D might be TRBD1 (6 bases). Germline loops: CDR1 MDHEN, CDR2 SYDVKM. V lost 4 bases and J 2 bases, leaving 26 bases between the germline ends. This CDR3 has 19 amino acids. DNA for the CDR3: TGTGCCAGCAGTTCCTGGACGGGACTCAGGGGCCCGCAAAACTATGGCTACACCTTC. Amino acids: CASSSWTGLRGPQNYGYTF.

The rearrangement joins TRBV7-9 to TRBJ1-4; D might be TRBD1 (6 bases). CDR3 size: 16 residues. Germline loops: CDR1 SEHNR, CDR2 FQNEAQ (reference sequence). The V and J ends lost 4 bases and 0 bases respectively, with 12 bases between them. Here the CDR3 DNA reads TGTGCCAGCAGCTCGCCCAGGACAGCAACTAATGAAAAACTGTTTTTT. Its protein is CASSSPRTATNEKLFF.

This CDR3 reads CASSLEPGYGEQYF. CDR3 bases: TGCGCCAGCAGCTTGGAGCCAGGGTATGGCGAGCAGTACTTC. V is TRBV5-1 and J is TRBJ2-7; tentatively, D is TRBD1 (5 bases). In germline, CDR1 is SGHRS, CDR2 YFSETQ. V lost 0 bases and J 6 bases, leaving 13 bases between the germline ends. CDR3 length: 14 amino acids. The full variable domain, in which reference TRBV5-1 and TRBJ2-7 provide the parts outside the CDR3, is KAGVTQTPRYLIKTRGQQVTLSCSPISGHRSVSWYQQTPGQGLQFLFEYFSETQRNKGNFPGRFSGRQFSNSRSEMNVSTLELGDSALYLCASSLEPGYGEQYFGPGTRLTVT.

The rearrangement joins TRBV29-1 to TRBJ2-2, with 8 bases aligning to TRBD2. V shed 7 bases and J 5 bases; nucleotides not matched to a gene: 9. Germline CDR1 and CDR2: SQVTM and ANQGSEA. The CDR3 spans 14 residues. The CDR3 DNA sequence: TGCAGCGCCCGGGAGGGAGGGCAGACCGGGGAGCTGTTTTTT. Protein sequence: CSAREGGQTGELFF.

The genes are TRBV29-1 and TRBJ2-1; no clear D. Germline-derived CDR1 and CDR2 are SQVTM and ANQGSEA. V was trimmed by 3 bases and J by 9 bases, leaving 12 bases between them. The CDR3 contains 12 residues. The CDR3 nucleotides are TGCAGCGTTGAGATCCAGAACGGTGAGCAGTTCTTC. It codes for CSVEIQNGEQFF.

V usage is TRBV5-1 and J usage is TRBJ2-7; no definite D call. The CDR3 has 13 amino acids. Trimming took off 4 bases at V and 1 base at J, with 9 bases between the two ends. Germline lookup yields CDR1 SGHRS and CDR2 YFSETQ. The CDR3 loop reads CASSQEASYEQYF. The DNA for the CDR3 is TGCGCCAGCAGCCAGGAAGCATCCTACGAGCAGTACTTC. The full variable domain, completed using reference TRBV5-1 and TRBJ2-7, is KAGVTQTPRYLIKTRGQQVTLSCSPISGHRSVSWYQQTPGQGLQFLFEYFSETQRNKGNFPGRFSGRQFSNSRSEMNVSTLELGDSALYLCASSQEASYEQYFGPGTRLTVT.

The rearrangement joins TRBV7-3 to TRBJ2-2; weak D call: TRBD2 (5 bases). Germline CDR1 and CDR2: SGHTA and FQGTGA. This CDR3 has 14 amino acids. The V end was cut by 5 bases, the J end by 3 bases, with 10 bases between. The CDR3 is CASSTARDTGELFF. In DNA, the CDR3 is TGTGCCAGCAGCACCGCGCGGGACACCGGGGAGCTGTTTTTT.

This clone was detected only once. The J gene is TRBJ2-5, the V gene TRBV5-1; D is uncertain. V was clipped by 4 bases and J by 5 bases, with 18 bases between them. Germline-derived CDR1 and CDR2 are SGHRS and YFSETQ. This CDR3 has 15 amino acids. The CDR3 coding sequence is TGCGCCAGCAGCCTCCGCCTAGAAGGTCGGGAGACCCAGTACTTC. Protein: CASSLRLEGRETQYF. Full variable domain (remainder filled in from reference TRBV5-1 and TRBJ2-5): KAGVTQTPRYLIKTRGQQVTLSCSPISGHRSVSWYQQTPGQGLQFLFEYFSETQRNKGNFPGRFSGRQFSNSRSEMNVSTLELGDSALYLCASSLRLEGRETQYFGPGTRLLVL.

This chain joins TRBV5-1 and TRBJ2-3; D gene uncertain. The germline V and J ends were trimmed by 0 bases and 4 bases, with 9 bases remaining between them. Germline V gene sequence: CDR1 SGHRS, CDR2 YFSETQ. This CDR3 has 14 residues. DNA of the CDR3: TGCGCCAGCAGCTTGGACTCAATCCCAGATACGCAGTATTTT. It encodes CASSLDSIPDTQYF.

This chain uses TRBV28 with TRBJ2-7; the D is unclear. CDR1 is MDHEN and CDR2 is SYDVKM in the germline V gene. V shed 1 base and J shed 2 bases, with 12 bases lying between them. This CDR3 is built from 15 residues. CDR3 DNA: TGTGCCAGCAGTTTATTCAGTATTAAGGCCTACGAGCAGTACTTC. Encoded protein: CASSLFSIKAYEQYF.